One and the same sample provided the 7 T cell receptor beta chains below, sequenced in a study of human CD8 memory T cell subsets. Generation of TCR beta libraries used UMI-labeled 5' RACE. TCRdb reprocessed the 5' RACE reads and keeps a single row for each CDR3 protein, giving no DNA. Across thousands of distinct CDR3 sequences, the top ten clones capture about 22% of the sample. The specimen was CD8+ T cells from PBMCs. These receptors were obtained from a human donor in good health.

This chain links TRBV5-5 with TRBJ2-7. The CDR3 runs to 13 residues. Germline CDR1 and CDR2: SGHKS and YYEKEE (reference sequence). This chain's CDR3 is CASSFGQIYEQYF.

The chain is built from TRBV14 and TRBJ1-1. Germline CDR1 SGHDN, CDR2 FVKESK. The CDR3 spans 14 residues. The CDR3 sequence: CASSQDWSNTEAFF.

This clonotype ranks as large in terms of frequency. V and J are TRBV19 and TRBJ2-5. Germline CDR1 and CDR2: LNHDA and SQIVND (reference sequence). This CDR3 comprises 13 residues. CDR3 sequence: CASSYSLSESQYF.

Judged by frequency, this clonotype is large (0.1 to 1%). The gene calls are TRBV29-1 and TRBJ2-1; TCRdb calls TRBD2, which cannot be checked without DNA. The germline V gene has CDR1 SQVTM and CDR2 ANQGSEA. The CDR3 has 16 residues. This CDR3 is CSVGGSGSSITDEQFF.

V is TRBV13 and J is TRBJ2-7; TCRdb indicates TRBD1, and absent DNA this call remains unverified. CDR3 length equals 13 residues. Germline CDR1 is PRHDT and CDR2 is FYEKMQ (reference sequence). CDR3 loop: CASSVTGEAEQYF.

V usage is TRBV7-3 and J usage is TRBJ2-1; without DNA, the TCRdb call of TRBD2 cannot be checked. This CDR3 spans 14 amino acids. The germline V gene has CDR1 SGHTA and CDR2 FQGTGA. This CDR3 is CASSLGLAGDEQFF.

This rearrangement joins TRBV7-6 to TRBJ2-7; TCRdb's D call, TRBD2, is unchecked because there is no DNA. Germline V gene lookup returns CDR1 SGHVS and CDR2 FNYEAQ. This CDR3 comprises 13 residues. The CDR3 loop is CASSLESGYEQYF.